Presented here are 17 T cell receptor beta chains from one specimen sequenced in a study of T cell repertoires in ileal Crohn's disease. TCRdb's copy holds only in-frame clones and misses some; the assay was immunoSEQ multiplex PCR. Altogether around 14,000 clones are present, over 65% being singletons, with the ten largest covering 4.5%. The sample comprised ileal tissue. The source of these receptors is an adult with Crohn's disease.

The chain employs TRBV4-3 and TRBJ1-6, with no clear D. This CDR3 is 15 amino acids long. In germline, CDR1 is LGHNA, CDR2 YSLEER. Trimming removed 2 bases at V and 6 bases at J, with 11 bases between. In DNA, the CDR3 is TGCGCCAGCAGCCAAAAGCAGTCGGGTAATTCACCCCTCCACTTT. This sequence encodes CASSQKQSGNSPLHF.

This chain joins TRBV7-9 and TRBJ2-5; TRBD1 matches at 7 bases. The CDR3 length is 17 residues. Germline CDR1 SEHNR, CDR2 FQNEAQ (reference sequence). The ends lost 1 base at V and 5 bases at J; junction bases unmatched: 13. CDR3 nucleotides: TGTGCCAGCAGCTTAGGGTTGGCCAACAGGGGAAGTGAGACCCAGTACTTC. Translated, it gives CASSLGLANRGSETQYF.

This clone has a handful of counts. The V call is TRBV7-2, the J call TRBJ2-7, with TRBD2 matching over 7 bases. Germline assignment: CDR1 SGHTA and CDR2 FQGNSA. V gave up 3 bases and J gave up 2 bases; unmatched junction bases: 4. The length of the CDR3 is 14 residues. CDR3 protein: CASSFTSETYEQYF. The CDR3 DNA is TGTGCCAGCAGCTTTACTAGCGAGACCTACGAGCAGTACTTC.

A few counts support this clone. The V and J genes are TRBV5-5 and TRBJ2-3; 11 bases map to TRBD2. The germline CDR1 and CDR2 sequences are SGHKS and YYEKEE (reference sequence). This CDR3 is 16 amino acids long. The V and J ends lost 4 bases and 3 bases, in that order; junction bases with no gene match: 7. The CDR3 DNA is TGTGCCAGCAGCCTACCTAGCGGGGGGATTACAGATACGCAGTATTTT. This sequence encodes CASSLPSGGITDTQYF.

This clone came up a few times. The chain uses TRBV21-1 and TRBJ1-5. TRBV21-1 is listed as a pseudogene. The CDR3 totals 10 residues. CDR3 residues: CARGNQPQHF. As DNA, the CDR3 is TGTGCCCGAGGAAATCAGCCCCAGCATTTT.

The chain couples TRBV6-5 to TRBJ2-3; 7 positions match TRBD2. CDR3 length equals 16 residues. Germline lookup yields CDR1 MNHEY and CDR2 SVGAGI. The V gene end was trimmed by 0 bases and the J gene end by 5 bases; junction bases not matched to a gene: 8. This CDR3 reads CASSYSWEGRGDTQYF. The CDR3 nucleotides read TGTGCCAGCAGTTACTCTTGGGAGGGGCGCGGAGATACGCAGTATTTT.

The genes are TRBV18 and TRBJ1-3, with D perhaps TRBD1 (6 bases). This CDR3 is built from 15 residues. V was cut by 6 bases and J by 7 bases, with 19 bases left in between. Germline V gene data show CDR1 as KGHSH and CDR2 as LQKENI. The CDR3 nucleotides read TGTGCCAGCTCCGTCTCGGGGGGCCGAAAGAACACCATATATTTT. Residues: CASSVSGGRKNTIYF.

The J gene is TRBJ1-2, the V gene TRBV7-9; no definite D call. V lost 1 base to trimming and J lost 1 base, with 7 bases between them. Germline-derived CDR1 and CDR2 are SEHNR and FQNEAQ (reference sequence). The CDR3 is 14 amino acids. The CDR3: CASSLVASNYGYTF. CDR3 nucleotides: TGTGCCAGCAGCTTAGTGGCCAGTAACTATGGCTACACCTTC.

V and J are TRBV7-2 and TRBJ1-2; the match to TRBD1 covers 9 bases. J gave up 5 bases and V 5 bases, and 6 bases lay outside the gene matches. CDR1 and CDR2 (germline): SGHTA, FQGNSA. The CDR3 consists of 14 residues. DNA of the CDR3: TGTGCCAGCAGCCTAGACAGGGGGGCGTATGGCTACACCTTC. Amino acids: CASSLDRGAYGYTF.

The chain couples TRBV19 to TRBJ2-3, with D maybe TRBD2 (5 bases). The CDR3 loop spans 14 amino acids. Germline assignment: CDR1 LNHDA and CDR2 SQIVND (reference sequence). The ends were cut back, 4 bases at V and 0 bases at J, with 8 bases in the middle. Here the CDR3 reads CASSSEGSTDTQYF. CDR3 coding DNA: TGTGCCAGTAGTAGCGAGGGAAGCACAGATACGCAGTATTTT.

The chain uses TRBV6-1 and TRBJ1-5, with D unresolved. The CDR3 consists of 13 residues. The germline CDR1 and CDR2 sequences are MNHNS and SASEGT. V was trimmed by 1 base and J by 4 bases, leaving 5 bases between them. CDR3 sequence: CASSEVQNQPQHF. DNA for the CDR3: TGTGCCAGCAGTGAAGTGCAGAATCAGCCCCAGCATTTT.

The chain uses TRBV10-3 and TRBJ2-3; 10 bases align to TRBD1. The CDR3 length is 15 residues. Germline V CDR1 and CDR2: ENHRY, SYGVKD. Losses at the gene ends were 10 bases for V and 2 bases for J; bases not matched to a gene: 9. The CDR3 nucleotides read TGTGCCACCACGGACAGGGGGACTTTCACAGATACGCAGTATTTT. Protein: CATTDRGTFTDTQYF.

The chain recombines TRBV19 with TRBJ1-6; perhaps TRBD1 as D (5 bases). Between the trimmed V and J ends, which lost 2 bases and 7 bases, there was a span of 6 bases. CDR1 LNHDA and CDR2 SQIVND come from the germline V gene (reference sequence). The CDR3 length is 13 residues. This CDR3 reads CASSIRGNSPLHF. DNA for the CDR3: TGTGCCAGTAGTATACGGGGGAATTCACCCCTCCACTTT.

The rearrangement joins TRBV30 to TRBJ1-3; a possible D gene is TRBD1 (6 bases). V lost 0 bases to trimming and J lost 4 bases, with 22 bases between them. Germline V lookup: CDR1 GTSNPN, CDR2 SVGIG (reference sequence). The CDR3 covers 18 residues. CDR3 DNA sequence: TGTGCCTGGAGTGTACAATGGGGTGGGGGGGCTGTAGGAAACACCATATATTTT. As protein: CAWSVQWGGGAVGNTIYF.

A single count supports this clone. The chain has TRBV19 and TRBJ2-1; tentative D call: TRBD1 (5 bases). The V and J ends lost 8 bases and 7 bases respectively, with 15 bases between them. The V gene's germline CDR1 is LNHDA and CDR2 SQIVND (reference sequence). The CDR3 has 13 amino acids. CDR3 loop: CASAGHLYNEQFF. CDR3 DNA: TGTGCCAGTGCTGGACACCTTTATAATGAGCAGTTCTTC.

The chain links TRBV7-2 to TRBJ1-6; no clear D. CDR3 length equals 13 residues. The V end lost 5 bases, the J end lost 5 bases, and 7 bases lay between the germline ends. In germline, CDR1 is SGHTA, CDR2 FQGNSA. CDR3 in DNA: TGTGCCAGCAGCGAGGGAAATAATTCACCCCTCCACTTT. Its translation is CASSEGNNSPLHF.

This clone was observed a single time. The CDR3 nucleotides read TGCGCCAGCAGCCGGTGGGAGTTGGCAGAAGAGACCCAGTACTTC. Translation gives CASSRWELAEETQYF. The chain links TRBV5-1 to TRBJ2-5; a weak D match, TRBD2 (5 bases). The CDR3 is 15 amino acids. Trimming left V 4 bases short and J 3 bases short, with 16 bases between. CDR1 and CDR2 from the germline V gene are SGHRS and YFSETQ. The full variable domain, in which reference TRBV5-1 and TRBJ2-5 provide the parts outside the CDR3, is KAGVTQTPRYLIKTRGQQVTLSCSPISGHRSVSWYQQTPGQGLQFLFEYFSETQRNKGNFPGRFSGRQFSNSRSEMNVSTLELGDSALYLCASSRWELAEETQYFGPGTRLLVL.